This T cell receptor (beta chain) was identified in a study of early T cells in non-severe SARS-CoV-2 infection (dated by TCRdb to the early 2020s). A note on the overall study: Because TCR sequencing was done on bulk RNA from unsorted whole blood, the alpha and beta chains could not be paired.

The library was obtained by 5' RACE. Sequenced using a NextSeq 500. To correct for sequencing error and PCR bias, the TCR library protocol tagged individual cDNA molecules with unique molecular identifiers. Both TCR alpha and beta chains were sequenced, and tight co-correlation was observed between alpha and beta sequence abundances in each sample. As for the original processing: Decombinator V4 was used to perform V gene, J gene and CDR3 annotation of TCR sequences. Expanded TCRs were defined as changing significantly between any two time points under a Poisson model with p below 0.0001. TCR abundances were normalised to the total number of TCRs sequenced per sample and were expressed as counts per million. MAIT TCRs were defined by TRAV1-2 paired with TRAJ12, TRAJ20 or TRAJ33, and iNKT TCRs by TRAV10 paired with TRAJ18. VDJdb, accessed 1 November 2021, was searched for CMV, EBV and SARS-CoV-2 annotated TCRs, excluding TCRs annotated for multiple antigens. The public reads were run again by TCRdb, first through fastp at Q25 and then through MiXCR, and only productive beta chains were kept. Each CDR3 protein gets just one entry, which takes the most common genes and DNA from the rows behind it. None of the V and J calls come from the authors' own analysis; TCRdb made them. This sample holds 35,000 to 55,000 distinct CDR3 sequences; about 9.9% were observed only once. The ten largest clones capture 20% to 25% of the sample.

Set within a cohort of healthcare workers in London, UK, this nested case-control study involved weekly PCR testing of nasopharyngeal swabs along with blood sampling. Between 23 and 31 March 2020, the week of the UK lockdown, healthcare workers were enrolled and then followed up weekly for as long as 16 weeks. Notes on this clonotype: Its antigen target is currently unknown. Per-base quality was not reported, and no clone a single base away is much larger than it.

The CDR3 holds 13 amino acids from the cysteine to the phenylalanine. Only the CDR3 region is kept as DNA, spanning 39 bases read in frame from base 1. Trimming costs V 11 bases and J 5 bases, and their ends lie 17 bases apart. Taken from the germline V gene, the CDR1 and CDR2 loops are ENHRY and SYGVKD. Broader findings and caveats from the paper: VDJdb matching was skewed toward anti-spike CD8 responses and likely underestimated virus-specific expansions by missing private and CD4 specificities.

The source is an adult who was a healthcare worker with PCR-confirmed SARS-CoV-2 infection or an uninfected control (not recorded which). The chain was built from TRBV10-3 and TRBJ2-3; matching of 5 bases hints at TRBD2 as the D gene. The sequencing sample was made of whole blood. CDR3 sequence: CASREGVGDTQYF. The bases read TGTGCCTCCCGTGAGGGCGTTGGAGATACGCAGTATTTT.